This section outlines one T cell receptor beta chain sequence together with its context. This clonotype was observed many times. Its target antigen remains unknown. Base qualities are missing; no much larger clone stands one base away. Library method: multiplex PCR. Sequenced using an Illumina HiSeq 4000. CDR3 regions were amplified by Arm-PCR with iRepertoire HTBI primers to construct TCR beta libraries. Before sequencing, the PCR products went through gel purification. In the original analysis: A total of fewer than 65 TRBV and under 15 TRBJ segments were identified across samples and were used for gene usage analysis of CDR3 amino acid clonotypes. Filtered high-quality paired reads were merged into contigs using COPE and FqMerger. BLAST was used to align contigs to the IMGT TRBV, TRBD and TRBJ reference genes, and CDR3 was defined following IMGT. Clonotypes above 0.1% frequency were classified as highly expanded clones. Shannon entropy served as the measure of repertoire diversity, while the Gini coefficient captured V-J evenness. A clonotype was considered public if more than one individual shared it. TCRdb reran the public reads through fastp at Q25 and MiXCR, keeping productive beta chains. Entries are consolidated by CDR3 protein sequence, retaining the most common genes and DNA. These V and J calls are TCRdb output, not the study's own analysis. The sample includes a few hundred thousand distinct CDR3 sequences, with approximately 18% observed a single time. The leading ten clones occupy about 11% of the sample.

These data belong to a study of regulatory T cells in long-lasting Graves disease listed by TCRdb under 2021. As for the study more broadly: Antithyroid drugs had been taken for less than 3 months by newly diagnosed Graves' disease patients. This study used TCR sequencing and RNA sequencing of peripheral blood to compare persistent Graves' disease patients against newly diagnosed Graves' disease patients. The study was conducted in China and was registered as a clinical trial. TCR sequencing covered roughly 13 persistent and 20 newly diagnosed Graves' disease patients, 33 samples in total. What the authors observed across the whole study: Only the TCR beta chain was sequenced and analyzed. The authors acknowledged the small sample size as a limitation that may reduce accuracy. Lower TCR Shannon entropy and fewer highly expanded clones were observed in persistent Graves' disease patients than in newly diagnosed patients, which suggested clonal expansion. Preferential use of TRBV28, TRBJ1-2 and TRBJ2-5 was observed in persistent disease, whereas TRBV20-1 and TRBJ2-1 were favored in newly diagnosed disease. Patients with persistent disease shared more public clonotypes (about 3,000) than newly diagnosed patients did (approximately 970). The study examined only peripheral blood because the primary lesion, thyroid tissue, could not be accessed.

Compared with germline, V lacks 8 bases and J lacks 6 bases; bases without a gene match: 9. The CDR3 covers 14 residues, taking in both the cysteine and the phenylalanine. Only the CDR3 region is kept as DNA, spanning 42 bases read in frame from base 1. Per the germline V gene, SGHDN is the CDR1 and FVKESK is the CDR2. This specimen's time point label, per the study, means: newly diagnosed GD, antithyroid drugs for less than 3 months. RNA was extracted from PBMCs in TRIzol for both TCR sequencing and RNA sequencing. Graves' disease was diagnosed according to American Thyroid Association guidelines. Patients for the study were recruited at an endocrinology department in Xi'an, China. From each patient, about 9.7 milliliters of peripheral blood was collected into an EDTA anticoagulant tube. Ficoll Paque Plus density gradient separation was used to isolate PBMCs, and no further T cell sorting was performed. An Agilent 2100 Bioanalyzer and agarose gel were used to check RNA quality, and a NanoDrop 2000 was used to measure RNA concentration.

These data were likewise used in another study, on T cells in Graves' hyperthyroidism and ophthalmopathy. The second investigation adds: Graves' hyperthyroidism was defined as stable when no progression to ophthalmopathy occurred over 18 months of follow-up. Hyperthyroidism patients were newly diagnosed, with disease duration under 2 months, and aged 18 to 65 years. Any patient with an uncontrolled infection, another autoimmune disease, pregnancy or lactation was excluded. Diagnoses relied on clinical symptoms, serum thyroxine and TRAb, thyroid ultrasound and orbital computed tomography. The first round of RT-PCR for the TCR CDR3 was performed with the HTBI primer set and the Qiagen OneStep RT-PCR kit. Most expanded thyroid clonotypes (frequency above 0.001) were also found in blood, which suggests that blood repertoires may mirror thyroid immune responses. In cross-validation, a model built on a 13 V-J signature told ophthalmopathy apart from stable hyperthyroidism with over 85% sensitivity and roughly 81% specificity, and in testing the same model reached 80%/75%. During validation, the model predicted progression to ophthalmopathy a median of roughly six months ahead of onset, with approximately 70% sensitivity and 72% to 85% specificity. TCR V-J signatures able to tell the groups apart were searched for in a discovery cohort of 100 or so patients, of whom more than 40 had Graves' ophthalmopathy and roughly 59 had stable Graves' hyperthyroidism. Prospective prediction of ophthalmopathy was tested in an independent validation cohort of fewer than 20 hyperthyroidism patients and 17 patients who later progressed to ophthalmopathy. The 75 to 100 discovery patients were randomly split 7:3 into training and test sets. In six Graves' hyperthyroidism patients, the study also compared T-cell repertoires from thyroid tissue with T-cell repertoires from blood. After sampling, hyperthyroidism patients received methimazole starting at 30 mg daily, and ophthalmopathy patients received high-dose intravenous methylprednisolone. The libraries were constructed in a second round of multiplex PCR and then size-selected and purified. Libraries were sequenced paired-end with 100 bp reads on an Illumina HiSeq2000. SOAPnuke was used to process the raw data, throwing out any read that contained adapters or uncalled bases, had a mean Phred below 15, or lacked an exact constant-primer or identifier match. COPE v1.2.5 was used to merge the high-quality paired reads, and each unique nucleotide sequence was defined as a clonotype. Clonotypes were aligned to IMGT TRBV, TRBD and TRBJ reference segments using MiTCR v1.1. Only V-J combinations with frequency above 0.0001, covering 99% to 99.2% of repertoires, were analysed. The TCS score was defined as the ratio of F50 (clonal expansion) to E x V (chaos), calculated using BLOSUM62-based TCRdist between CDR3 peptides within each V-J. Welch's t-statistics and random forest reduced 500 to 650 V-J features to 10 to 15, which were used in a naive Bayes classifier (R e1071). No statistical method was used to set the sample size in advance, and investigators knew the group allocation. The paper reports TCR Vbeta CDR3 sequencing of some 140 peripheral blood samples: 40 or so ophthalmopathy, under 80 hyperthyroidism and about 17 progressor patients.

This sample comprised peripheral blood mononuclear cells (PBMCs), obtained at new diagnosis, from a patient treated with antithyroid drugs. The chain is encoded by TRBV14 joined to TRBJ2-2, and TRBD1 aligns with 7 junction nucleotides. The sequence was obtained from a young woman with Graves disease. Donor details come from another sample of the same person, matched by shared clones. The base sequence is TGTGCCAGCTCCACGACAGGGCGGTCCGGGGAGCTGTTTTTT. This sequence encodes CASSTTGRSGELFF.